What follows are 28 T cell receptor beta chains derived from one specimen sequenced in a study of shared clonotypes between healthy human individuals. Profiling relied on immunoSEQ multiplex PCR, and the TCRdb table lists in-frame clones only, not all of them. This sample has around 650,000 clones, with approximately 96% found just once. Only CD45RO-negative cells positively selected for CCR7 counted as naive CD8 cells, so terminally differentiated effector memory CD45RA+ cells were excluded. The sample comprised naive CD8+ T cells sorted from blood. All receptors come from a woman aged 30 to 39 in good health.

The chain links TRBV15 to TRBJ1-5, with D perhaps TRBD1 (6 bases). The CDR3 is 13 residues long. Germline V gives CDR1 LNHNV, CDR2 YYDKDF (reference sequence). Trimming stripped 6 bases from V and 6 bases from J, with 12 bases between. CDR3 in DNA: TGTGCCACCAGTTGGGACATCGGTCAGCCCCAGCATTTT. Amino acids: CATSWDIGQPQHF. The full variable domain, in which reference TRBV15 and TRBJ1-5 provide the parts outside the CDR3, is DAMVIQNPRYQVTQFGKPVTLSCSQTLNHNVMYWYQQKSSQAPKLLFHYYDKDFNNEADTPDNFQSRRPNTSFCFLDIRSPGLGDTAMYLCATSWDIGQPQHFGDGTRLSIL.

CDR3 region: CASSSAGGQIPYEQYF. The DNA of the CDR3 is TGTGCCAGCAGTTCGGCAGGCGGGCAGATTCCCTACGAGCAGTACTTC. The V gene is TRBV28, the J gene TRBJ2-7, with D maybe TRBD2 (5 bases). Trimming left V 4 bases short and J 2 bases short, with 18 bases between. Germline CDR1 MDHEN, CDR2 SYDVKM. The CDR3 covers 16 residues.

The chain is built from TRBV7-6 and TRBJ2-7; 9 bases line up with TRBD2. From germline, CDR1 is SGHVS and CDR2 FNYEAQ. The CDR3 totals 13 residues. Unmatched junction bases numbered 4, after V lost 5 bases and J lost 5 bases. CDR3 sequence (DNA): TGTGCCAGCAGCGAAGGACTAGCGCACGAGCAGTACTTC. This encodes CASSEGLAHEQYF.

The genes are TRBV6-4 and TRBJ2-2; D might be TRBD1 (7 bases). Per germline, CDR1 MRHNA and CDR2 SNTAGT. This CDR3 is 17 amino acids long. V lost 2 bases and J lost 7, with 20 bases in between. In DNA form, the CDR3 reads TGTGCCAGCAGTGACACTCTGGCGGAGGGGGCCGTCGGGGAGCTGTTTTTT. This sequence encodes CASSDTLAEGAVGELFF.

About this clone itself: Additional DNA sequences in this sample encode the identical CDR3. The chain has TRBV27 and TRBJ2-7; 7 positions match TRBD1. The CDR3 runs 14 residues. With V trimmed by 8 bases and J by 2 bases, 9 bases remained unmatched. From germline, CDR1 is MNHEY and CDR2 SMNVEV (reference sequence). The CDR3 nucleotides are TGTGCCAGCTCCCACAGGGGCCTCACCTACGAGCAGTACTTC. The encoded protein is CASSHRGLTYEQYF.

The genes are TRBV6-5 and TRBJ1-5, with TRBD1 as a possible D gene (5 bases). Trimming shortened V by 6 bases and J by 0 bases, and 9 bases separated the two germline ends. Germline values: CDR1 MNHEY, CDR2 SVGAGI. The CDR3 has 14 residues. The CDR3 reads CASRPDTSNQPQHF. The CDR3, as DNA: TGTGCCAGCAGACCGGACACTAGCAATCAGCCCCAGCATTTT.

The chain recombines TRBV9 with TRBJ2-1; 9 bases agree with TRBD2. The V segment lost 5 bases and the J segment 9 bases; nucleotides outside the gene matches: 3. Germline V gene sequence: CDR1 SGDLS, CDR2 YYNGEE. The CDR3 runs 12 residues. The chain's CDR3 is CASSTSGPEQFF. Written as DNA, the CDR3 is TGTGCCAGCAGTACTAGCGGGCCTGAGCAGTTCTTC.

This clone appeared a single time. This sequence joins TRBV2 and TRBJ2-1, with 8 bases matching TRBD2. CDR3 length: 15 residues. Trimming removed 6 bases from V and 2 bases from J; junction bases left unmatched: 6. Germline loops: CDR1 SNHLY, CDR2 FYNNEI. The CDR3 reads CASRTLAGTYNEQFF. Written as DNA, the CDR3 is TGTGCCAGCAGGACTCTAGCGGGCACCTACAATGAGCAGTTCTTC.

The CDR3 spells CASSVGTSGRAIGEQFF. The CDR3 coding sequence is TGTGCCAGTAGTGTGGGGACTAGCGGGAGGGCCATCGGTGAGCAGTTCTTC. This sequence joins TRBV19 and TRBJ2-1; TRBD2 matches at 16 bases. Germline V gene sequence: CDR1 LNHDA, CDR2 SQIVND (reference sequence). CDR3 length equals 17 residues. The J segment lost 9 bases and the V segment lost 5 bases, leaving 10 bases of the junction unmatched.

The CDR3: CASSTWTSGYTDTQYF. The CDR3 DNA sequence: TGTGCCAGCAGCACCTGGACTAGCGGTTACACAGATACGCAGTATTTT. V and J are TRBV7-2 and TRBJ2-3, with 10 bases aligning to TRBD2. From germline, CDR1 is SGHTA and CDR2 FQGNSA. V shed 5 bases and J 2 bases; nucleotides not matched to a gene: 7. This CDR3 contains 16 residues.

The chain links TRBV28 to TRBJ2-3; TRBD2 might be the D (5 bases). Germline V gene data show CDR1 as MDHEN and CDR2 as SYDVKM. The CDR3 sequence is 15 residues long. Between the trimmed V and J ends, which lost 4 bases and 4 bases, there was a span of 15 bases. Written as DNA, the CDR3 is TGTGCCAGCAGTTCCGGACTCCTCCCGTCAGATACGCAGTATTTT. Translating gives CASSSGLLPSDTQYF. The whole variable domain, remainder taken from reference TRBV28 and TRBJ2-3, is DVKVTQSSRYLVKRTGEKVFLECVQDMDHENMFWYRQDPGLGLRLIYFSYDVKMKEKGDIPEGYSVSREKKERFSLILESASTNQTSMYLCASSSGLLPSDTQYFGPGTRLTVL.

The gene calls are TRBV27 and TRBJ1-2, with a possible D match to TRBD1 (5 bases). The V end was cut by 8 bases, the J end by 3 bases, with 13 bases between. Germline assignment: CDR1 MNHEY and CDR2 SMNVEV (reference sequence). The CDR3 has 13 residues. The CDR3 region has the DNA TGTGCCAGCGCGTCTGGGGCAGACTATGGCTACACCTTC. Encoded protein: CASASGADYGYTF.

This clone has only one observation. The chain has TRBV7-9 and TRBJ2-5; 8 bases line up with TRBD1. Germline trimming cut 5 bases from V and 4 bases from J; bases unmatched to any gene: 6. This CDR3 has 14 residues. In germline, CDR1 is SEHNR, CDR2 FQNEAQ (reference sequence). This CDR3 is CASSPGTGRETQYF. Here the CDR3 DNA reads TGTGCCAGCAGCCCTGGGACAGGTCGAGAGACCCAGTACTTC. Complete variable domain (other parts from reference TRBV7-9 and TRBJ2-5): DTGVSQNPRHKITKRGQNVTFRCDPISEHNRLYWYRQTLGQGPEFLTYFQNEAQLEKSRLLSDRFSAERPKGSFSTLEIQRTEQGDSAMYLCASSPGTGRETQYFGPGTRLLVL.

V and J are TRBV7-5 and TRBJ2-7; the D call TRBD2 from the table was never checked on the DNA. TRBV7-5 corresponds to a pseudogene. This CDR3 region has 12 residues. In DNA, the CDR3 is TGTGTCAGAAGTCCCGTCCCCTACGAGCAGTACTTC. Translated: CVRSPVPYEQYF.

The rearrangement joins TRBV29-1 to TRBJ2-7; no clear D. V was clipped by 4 bases and J by 0 bases, with 10 bases between them. CDR1 and CDR2 (germline): SQVTM, ANQGSEA. The CDR3 loop spans 13 amino acids. The CDR3, as DNA: TGCAGCGTTGCTCCCACTCACTCCTACGAGCAGTACTTC. Its translation is CSVAPTHSYEQYF.

This clone has just one count. This sequence joins TRBV11-1 and TRBJ2-7, with 8 nucleotides matching TRBD1. Germline CDR1 reads SGHAT; CDR2 reads FQDESV (reference sequence). Losses at the gene ends were 7 bases for V and 6 bases for J; bases not matched to a gene: 8. This CDR3 has 13 amino acids. CDR3 loop: CASTWTGFGEQYF. The DNA of the CDR3 is TGTGCCAGCACCTGGACAGGGTTTGGCGAGCAGTACTTC.

This clone has a single count. The chain couples TRBV6-5 to TRBJ2-1; no clear D gene. Germline CDR1 MNHEY, CDR2 SVGAGI. The CDR3 is made up of 13 amino acids. Trimming left V 5 bases short and J 4 bases short, with 9 bases between. CDR3 residues: CASSRDWYNEQFF. As DNA, the CDR3 is TGTGCCAGCAGTCGCGACTGGTACAATGAGCAGTTCTTC.

The chain is built from TRBV28 and TRBJ2-1, with a tentative D call TRBD2 (6 bases). Between the trimmed V and J ends, which lost 0 bases and 2 bases, there was a span of 17 bases. The CDR3 is 18 amino acids. Germline V gene data show CDR1 as MDHEN and CDR2 as SYDVKM. The CDR3 coding sequence is TGTGCCAGCAGTTTATGCCGTTTAGCGGCAATGACCTACAATGAGCAGTTCTTC. This translates into CASSLCRLAAMTYNEQFF.

This sequence joins TRBV19 and TRBJ2-3, with D possibly TRBD2 on 6 matching bases. Trimming cost V 5 bases and J 2 bases, with 8 bases left between them. Germline lookup yields CDR1 LNHDA and CDR2 SQIVND (reference sequence). This CDR3 comprises 13 residues. This CDR3 reads CASSRDSTDTQYF. CDR3 in DNA: TGTGCCAGTAGTCGGGACTCCACAGATACGCAGTATTTT.

This chain connects TRBV28 to TRBJ2-3, with D possibly being TRBD1 (6 bases). The germline CDR1 and CDR2 sequences are MDHEN and SYDVKM. This CDR3 has 17 residues. The V end lost 3 bases, the J end lost 0 bases, and 16 bases lay between the germline ends. The CDR3 DNA follows: TGTGCCAGCAGTTTTATTGCAGGGGACCTTAGCACAGATACGCAGTATTTT. Protein product: CASSFIAGDLSTDTQYF.

The rearrangement uses TRBV7-2 and TRBJ2-1, with 8 nucleotides matching TRBD1. The ends lost 4 bases at V and 2 bases at J; junction bases unmatched: 4. CDR1 SGHTA and CDR2 FQGNSA come from the germline V gene. The CDR3 is 15 residues long. CDR3 sequence (DNA): TGTGCCAGCAGCTCTACAGGGGGTACCTACAATGAGCAGTTCTTC. Its protein is CASSSTGGTYNEQFF. The complete variable domain, with remaining parts taken from reference TRBV7-2 and TRBJ2-1, reads GAGVSQSPSNKVTEKGKDVELRCDPISGHTALYWYRQSLGQGLEFLIYFQGNSAPDKSGLPSDRFSAERTGGSVSTLTIQRTQQEDSAVYLCASSSTGGTYNEQFFGPGTRLTVL.

V is TRBV19 and J is TRBJ2-7, with D unclear. Germline CDR1 reads LNHDA; CDR2 reads SQIVND (reference sequence). This CDR3 contains 12 residues. Trimming removed 7 bases at V and 6 bases at J, with 13 bases between. The CDR3 nucleotides are TGTGCCAGTATTTCGGTCCGCGGCGAGCAGTACTTC. It translates to CASISVRGEQYF. The full variable domain, in which reference TRBV19 and TRBJ2-7 provide the parts outside the CDR3, is DGGITQSPKYLFRKEGQNVTLSCEQNLNHDAMYWYRQDPGQGLRLIYYSQIVNDFQKGDIAEGYSVSREKKESFPLTVTSAQKNPTAFYLCASISVRGEQYFGPGTRLTVT.

The chain couples TRBV6-4 to TRBJ2-6, with 8 bases that match TRBD1. Germline lookup yields CDR1 MRHNA and CDR2 SNTAGT. Germline trimming cut 3 bases from V and 4 bases from J; bases unmatched to any gene: 11. The CDR3 is 18 amino acids. CDR3 sequence (DNA): TGTGCCAGCAGTGAATACCCCCAGGGGGCGCAGGGGGCCAACGTCCTGACTTTC. It translates to CASSEYPQGAQGANVLTF.

The chain uses TRBV11-2 and TRBJ2-7; D possibly uses TRBD1 or TRBD2 (5 bases each). Looked up from germline, CDR1 is SGHAT and CDR2 is FQNNGV. The CDR3 is 16 residues long. V dropped 5 bases and J dropped 4 bases, with 21 bases sitting between them. CDR3 coding DNA: TGTGCCAGCAGCCGTGGGAGAACCGGGACGGTGTACGAGCAGTACTTC. It is translated as CASSRGRTGTVYEQYF.

This clone was seen only once. The chain combines TRBV6-4 with TRBJ1-1, with 7 bases fitting TRBD1. The CDR3 loop spans 14 amino acids. With 3 bases clipped from V and 5 bases from J, the junction kept 6 bases outside the gene matches. Germline V gene sequence: CDR1 MRHNA, CDR2 SNTAGT. The CDR3: CASSETGVGTEAFF. The DNA for the CDR3 is TGTGCCAGCAGTGAAACAGGGGTTGGGACTGAAGCTTTCTTT.

The chain carries TRBV28 and TRBJ1-2; D uncertain. This CDR3 contains 13 residues. Germline V CDR1 and CDR2: MDHEN, SYDVKM. V was shortened by 7 bases and J by 4 bases, with 13 bases between the two germline ends. The CDR3 reads CASTGLGIYGYTF. The CDR3 bases are TGTGCCAGCACGGGGTTAGGGATCTATGGCTACACCTTC.

The chain combines TRBV11-2 with TRBJ2-5; no clear D gene. The ends were cut back, 2 bases at V and 5 bases at J, with 3 bases in the middle. Germline values: CDR1 SGHAT, CDR2 FQNNGV. CDR3 length: 11 residues. The CDR3 sequence: CASSLLETQYF. The CDR3 coding sequence is TGTGCCAGCAGCTTACTGGAGACCCAGTACTTC.

This chain links TRBV13 with TRBJ2-1; D is possibly TRBD2 (6 bases). This CDR3 spans 13 amino acids. Per the germline V gene, CDR1 is PRHDT and CDR2 is FYEKMQ (reference sequence). V dropped 10 bases and J dropped 6 bases, with 16 bases sitting between them. The CDR3 is CATNPGDLNEQFF. CDR3 nucleotide sequence: TGTGCCACAAACCCGGGGGACCTCAATGAGCAGTTCTTC.